In its sample, the clone carrying this TCR beta chain was seen a few times. The data are from a study of Ad26.COV2.S vaccination and SARS-CoV-2 variants. Background on the study: Donor joined the COV1001 Ad26.COV2.S trial arm.

CDR1 is MNHNS and CDR2 is SASEGT in the germline V gene. Trimming took 1 base from V and 2 from J; bases not matched to a gene: 13. The CDR3 covers 18 residues. The protocol was immunoSEQ multiplex PCR, while the TCRdb copy is restricted to in-frame clones and leaves out a portion. The table has about 350,000 clones, 85% to 90% seen once. This sample's treatment: roughly 20 received Ad26.COV2.S at low or high dose, single or two shots; several received placebo; per-sample allocation not given. Collection of samples fell on day 63 after the first vaccine or placebo injection. The vaccine antigen was prefusion-stabilized Wuhan SARS-CoV-2 spike.

The TCR was taken from a person between 18 and 65 years old who received the Ad26.COV2.S COVID-19 vaccine or a placebo. Sequenced material: peripheral blood, taken in a trial of Ad26.COV2.S vaccine versus placebo. V is TRBV6-1 and J is TRBJ2-7; 8 bases align to TRBD2. CDR3 in amino acids: CASSEESLSSGRTYEQYF. The CDR3 region has the DNA TGTGCCAGCAGTGAAGAATCCCTTTCTAGCGGGCGGACCTACGAGCAGTACTTC.